One TCR beta chain is described in this entry. Its antigen is unidentified. Generated by immunoSEQ multiplex PCR, the TCRdb table keeps only in-frame clones and is missing some. The sample lists more than 95,000 clones; about 90% were seen once. Germline V gene lookup returns CDR1 GTSNPN and CDR2 SVGIG (reference sequence). The CDR3 runs to 11 residues. This record comes from a study of T cell responses to AZD1222 COVID-19 vaccine. Broader study findings: Without day 14 samples, only post-peak T cell repertoires were studied. Unmutated variant regions are reportedly the target of nearly half of TCRs that are spike-specific. The breadth and depth of Spike-specific TCRs increased once two AZD1222 doses had been given.

The TCR comes from an adult in good health. The chain joins TRBV30 to TRBJ2-5; TRBD2 is a possible D gene (6 bases). The specimen comprised peripheral blood, sampled on day 0 of MenACWY control vaccination. CDR3 in DNA: TGTGCGTCTAGCGTCCAAGAGACCCAGTACTTC. Its translation: CASSVQETQYF.